The 15 T cell receptor beta chains listed next were all sequenced from one sample in a study of cytomegalovirus exposure and HLA in healthy donors. This PCR relied on a set of 60 Vbeta primers and 13 Jbeta primers. Profiling relied on immunoSEQ multiplex PCR, and the TCRdb table lists in-frame clones only, not all of them. The sample carries over 130,000 clones, 70% to 80% recorded once. The material sequenced was PBMCs. These receptor sequences come from a human donor in good health.

The V gene is TRBV27, the J gene TRBJ1-1; a possible D gene is TRBD1 (6 bases). This CDR3 is built from 15 residues. Trimming shortened V by 0 bases and J by 4 bases, and 12 bases separated the two germline ends. CDR1 and CDR2 from the germline V gene are MNHEY and SMNVEV (reference sequence). The CDR3 here is CASSLSRGAGTEAFF. CDR3 bases: TGTGCCAGCAGTTTATCGCGGGGGGCTGGCACTGAAGCTTTCTTT.

The chain has TRBV10-2 and TRBJ2-3; possibly TRBD2 for D (5 bases). This CDR3 is built from 17 residues. The germline V gene has CDR1 WSHSY and CDR2 SAAADI. Deletions cut 4 bases from V and 4 bases from J, with 21 bases between. The CDR3 is CASSGAPPLDYADTQYF. The CDR3, as DNA: TGCGCCAGCAGTGGAGCCCCGCCCCTAGACTACGCAGATACGCAGTATTTT.

The chain couples TRBV5-1 to TRBJ1-2; D is unclear. The CDR3 extends over 17 amino acids. The ends were cut back, 2 bases at V and 2 bases at J, with 19 bases in the middle. Germline loops: CDR1 SGHRS, CDR2 YFSETQ. This CDR3 reads CASSFKSGPDLNYGYTF. The CDR3 region has the DNA TGCGCCAGCAGCTTTAAATCAGGCCCTGATTTGAACTATGGCTACACCTTC.

This clone has only a few counts. This chain uses TRBV4-2 with TRBJ2-7, with a possible D match to TRBD1 (6 bases). Trimming cost V 4 bases and J 0 bases, with 10 bases left between them. This CDR3 is 14 amino acids long. The germline V gene has CDR1 LGHNA and CDR2 YNFKEQ. The CDR3 nucleotides are TGTGCCAGCAGCCCCGAGGGGGTCTCCTACGAGCAGTACTTC. It encodes CASSPEGVSYEQYF.

J is TRBJ1-2 and V is TRBV6-1; D is unclear. From germline, CDR1 is MNHNS and CDR2 SASEGT. V was shortened by 3 bases and J by 4 bases, with 18 bases between the two germline ends. This CDR3 comprises 16 residues. Here the CDR3 reads CASSDPYSAGIYGYTF. The DNA for the CDR3 is TGTGCCAGCAGTGACCCCTACAGCGCCGGGATCTATGGCTACACCTTC.

The gene calls are TRBV7-7 and TRBJ2-1; D is possibly TRBD2 (5 bases). Trimming removed 5 bases at V and 4 bases at J, with 15 bases between. Germline V gene sequence: CDR1 SSHAT, CDR2 FNYEAQ (reference sequence). The CDR3 sequence is 15 residues long. The CDR3, as DNA: TGTGCCAGCAGCCGGCAGGTTACGGGGTACAATGAGCAGTTCTTC. Encoded protein: CASSRQVTGYNEQFF.

The gene calls are TRBV5-4 and TRBJ2-2, with TRBD1 identical over 7 bases. After removal of 3 bases from V and 5 bases from J, the junction contained 4 bases not matched to a gene. In germline, CDR1 is SGHNT, CDR2 YYREEE (reference sequence). The CDR3 has 14 residues. The CDR3: CASSWDSQTGELFF. As DNA, the CDR3 is TGTGCCAGCAGCTGGGACAGCCAAACCGGGGAGCTGTTTTTT.

The J gene is TRBJ2-7, the V gene TRBV21-1; TRBD2 was called by the table and not checked on the DNA. TRBV21-1 is a pseudogene locus. The CDR3 covers 14 residues. In DNA, the CDR3 is TGTGCCAGCAGCAAAGGTATCCCCTCCTACGAGCAGTACTTC. Protein: CASSKGIPSYEQYF.

This clone came up once. This chain links TRBV19 with TRBJ1-3; D may be TRBD1 (6 bases). CDR3 length: 15 amino acids. The germline CDR1 and CDR2 sequences are LNHDA and SQIVND (reference sequence). V was cut by 10 bases and J by 4 bases, with 20 bases left in between. The DNA for the CDR3 is TGTGCCACCTGTAACATGGGGGCGCCAGGAAACACCATATATTTT. Translation gives CATCNMGAPGNTIYF.

The chain carries TRBV7-2 and TRBJ2-3; TRBD2 matches at 9 bases. The CDR3 loop spans 17 amino acids. V shed 5 bases and J 5 bases; nucleotides not matched to a gene: 14. Per germline, CDR1 SGHTA and CDR2 FQGNSA. As DNA, the CDR3 is TGTGCCAGCAGCAATCCTACCTTAGCGGGAGTGAAAGATACGCAGTATTTT. The encoded protein is CASSNPTLAGVKDTQYF.

The rearrangement uses TRBV2 and TRBJ2-7; possible D gene TRBD2, 7 bases. Trimming took 5 bases from V and 1 from J, leaving 12 bases between them. There are 14 residues in the CDR3. The germline V gene has CDR1 SNHLY and CDR2 FYNNEI. CDR3 sequence: CASSRGRASYEQYF. The CDR3 DNA is TGTGCCAGCAGTAGGGGGAGGGCTTCCTACGAGCAGTACTTC.

The chain carries TRBV6-4 and TRBJ2-7; 10 bases map to TRBD2. CDR3 size: 15 residues. From germline, CDR1 is MRHNA and CDR2 SNTAGT. V was clipped by 3 bases and J by 4 bases; unmatched bases: 6. The DNA for the CDR3 is TGTGCCAGCAGTGAGGCTAGCGGGAGAGAGTACGAGCAGTACTTC. Encoded protein: CASSEASGREYEQYF.

This chain joins TRBV7-3 and TRBJ1-2; 7 nucleotides align to TRBD1. Per germline, CDR1 SGHTA and CDR2 FQGTGA. J gave up 7 bases and V 2 bases, and 7 bases lay outside the gene matches. This CDR3 is 14 amino acids long. The CDR3 is CASSLGAGGRGYTF. As DNA, the CDR3 is TGTGCCAGCAGCTTAGGGGCAGGGGGACGTGGCTACACCTTC. The complete variable domain, with remaining parts taken from reference TRBV7-3 and TRBJ1-2, reads GAGVSQTPSNKVTEKGKYVELRCDPISGHTALYWYRQSLGQGPEFLIYFQGTGAADDSGLPNDRFFAVRPEGSVSTLKIQRTERGDSAVYLCASSLGAGGRGYTFGSGTRLTVV.

J is TRBJ2-3 and V is TRBV6-5, with D unresolved. Germline assignment: CDR1 MNHEY and CDR2 SVGAGI. The CDR3 covers 13 residues. V was clipped by 4 bases and J by 1 base, with 6 bases between them. The DNA of the CDR3 is TGTGCCAGCAGTTTGCGCCGCACAGATACGCAGTATTTT. The encoded protein is CASSLRRTDTQYF.

The rearrangement uses TRBV7-8 and TRBJ2-1; D perhaps matches TRBD1 (5 bases). The length of the CDR3 is 15 residues. Trimming removed 3 bases from V and 0 bases from J, with 9 bases in between. Germline V gene sequence: CDR1 SGHVS, CDR2 FQNEAQ. CDR3 sequence: CASSFRDSSYNEQFF. Here the CDR3 DNA reads TGTGCCAGCAGCTTCAGGGATAGCTCCTACAATGAGCAGTTCTTC.